The rows below give T cell receptor beta chains drawn from one sample of a study of T cell repertoires in cytomegalovirus infection. MiXCR was run by TCRdb on the reads, yielding one entry per CDR3 protein. The sample yields tens of thousands of distinct CDR3 sequences, more than 20% seen once. Antigens for these TCRs are unknown. Sequencing was performed on CD8+ T cells from cultured PBMCs, taken from culture after CMV antigen stimulation. Receptors originate from a human donor in good health (CMV status not recorded). Some clones in this sample may be carry-over from other donors' samples. The CDR3 runs from the conserved cysteine through the conserved F or W. Fields, in order: D gene, clone size, V gene, J gene, CDR3 protein, CDR3 DNA. D genes are given only for firm matches. Clone size appears in some rows only: once, few, many, or a class for an expanded clone.

-	many	TRBV2	TRBJ1-3	CASSERGDTIYF	TGTGCCAGCAGTGAAAGGGGAGACACCATATATTTT
TRBD1	-	TRBV4-3	TRBJ1-2	CASSQDDRDNYGYTF	TGCGCCAGCAGCCAAGACGACAGGGATAACTATGGCTACACCTTC
-	many	TRBV7-3	TRBJ2-1	CARPSPPLGGNEQFF	TGTGCCAGACCCAGCCCCCCTTTGGGGGGTAACGAGCAGTTCTTC
TRBD1	-	TRBV5-6	TRBJ1-1	CASSKTYRGLNTEAFF	TGTGCCAGCAGCAAAACGTACAGGGGCCTGAACACTGAAGCTTTCTTT
-	few	TRBV11-2	TRBJ1-2	CASSLAGDYGYTF	TGTGCCAGCAGCTTAGCAGGGGACTATGGCTACACCTTC
-	few	TRBV7-9	TRBJ1-2	CASSLVADGYTF	TGTGCCAGCAGCTTAGTGGCGGATGGCTACACCTTC
TRBD1	few	TRBV29-1	TRBJ1-2	CSVEDREPYGYTF	TGCAGCGTTGAGGACAGGGAACCCTATGGCTACACCTTC
TRBD2	many	TRBV7-9	TRBJ2-1	CASSRRGSGSDEQFF	TGTGCCAGCAGCCGGAGAGGTAGCGGGAGTGATGAGCAGTTCTTC
-	-	TRBV27	TRBJ2-1	CASSLVWASRDNEQFF	TGTGCCAGCAGTTTAGTCTGGGCGAGCCGGGACAATGAGCAGTTCTTC
TRBD2	many	TRBV7-2	TRBJ2-7	CASSLSFMGGVVSYEQYF	TGTGCCAGCAGCTTATCGTTTATGGGGGGGGTCGTGTCCTACGAGCAGTACTTC
TRBD2	once	TRBV20-1	TRBJ2-3	CSARGPGLAASTDTQYF	TGCAGTGCTAGGGGCCCGGGACTAGCGGCTAGCACAGATACGCAGTATTTT
TRBD1	-	TRBV12-3/TRBV12-4	TRBJ1-5	CASSLGTGGRAMEPQHF	TGTGCCAGCAGTTTGGGGACAGGGGGACGTGCAATGGAGCCCCAGCATTTT
TRBD1	-	TRBV4-1	TRBJ2-1	CASSQESRGLYNEQFF	TGCGCCAGCAGCCAAGAGTCCAGGGGGCTCTACAATGAGCAGTTCTTC
-	many	TRBV7-2	TRBJ1-2	CASSLDRTLGYTF	TGTGCCAGCAGCTTAGACAGAACGCTCGGCTACACCTTC
-	many	TRBV27	TRBJ2-7	CASRAGSYSSEQYF	TGTGCCAGCAGGGCGGGGAGTTACAGTTCCGAGCAGTACTTC
TRBD2	many	TRBV7-6	TRBJ2-3	CASSNIQAGRTDTQYF	TGTGCCAGCAGTAATATTCAAGCGGGACGCACAGATACGCAGTATTTT
TRBD2	few	TRBV20-1	TRBJ2-1	CSATPGLAGVPSISYNEQFF	TGCAGTGCCACCCCGGGGTTAGCGGGAGTGCCGAGCATATCCTACAATGAGCAGTTCTTC
-	few	TRBV30	TRBJ2-7	CAWSGGAGSSGKYF	TGTGCCTGGAGCGGGGGCGCGGGTTCTAGCGGAAAGTACTTC
-	few	TRBV19	TRBJ2-6	CASSIDDTSGANVLTF	TGTGCCAGTAGTATAGACGACACCTCTGGGGCCAACGTCCTGACTTTC
-	-	TRBV4-3	TRBJ2-2	CAGSQEGIGPTLTRTGELFF	TGCGCCGGCAGCCAGGAGGGAATCGGACCTACTCTTACTAGGACCGGGGAGCTGTTTTTT
TRBD2	many	TRBV6-1	TRBJ2-3	CASSEDPLVAGGEDTQYF	TGTGCCAGCAGTGAAGACCCCTTAGTAGCGGGAGGAGAAGATACGCAGTATTTT
-	-	TRBV4-3	TRBJ1-1	CASSQEPRNTEAFF	TGCGCCAGCAGCCAAGAACCGAGGAACACTGAAGCTTTCTTT
-	-	TRBV19	TRBJ2-7	CASRSPTYEQYF	TGTGCCAGTAGAAGTCCGACTTACGAGCAGTACTTC
TRBD2	-	TRBV12-3/TRBV12-4	TRBJ2-1	CASSFLAEYNEQFF	TGTGCCAGCAGTTTTCTAGCGGAATACAATGAGCAGTTCTTC
TRBD1	few	TRBV27	TRBJ2-1	CASSPGQVRNEQFF	TGTGCCAGCAGTCCGGGACAGGTGCGCAATGAGCAGTTCTTC
TRBD2	few	TRBV7-6	TRBJ2-3	CASSLVAGGYTDTQYF	TGTGCCAGCAGCTTAGTAGCGGGGGGCTACACAGATACGCAGTATTTT
-	-	TRBV5-5	TRBJ1-1	CASSLGPRGMDTEAFF	TGTGCCAGCAGCTTGGGACCTCGGGGTATGGACACTGAAGCTTTCTTT
TRBD2	-	TRBV20-1	TRBJ2-1	CSARELAAVPPQFEQFF	TGCAGTGCTAGAGAGCTAGCGGCGGTCCCGCCGCAATTTGAGCAGTTCTTC
TRBD1	few	TRBV11-2	TRBJ2-3	CASSLVDRSTDTQYF	TGTGCCAGCAGCTTAGTGGACAGGAGCACAGATACGCAGTATTTT
TRBD1	few	TRBV5-6	TRBJ2-3	CASSSDRITDTQYF	TGTGCCAGCAGCTCGGACAGGATCACAGATACGCAGTATTTT
TRBD1	-	TRBV5-1	TRBJ1-1	CASSSDRALTAEAFF	TGCGCCAGCAGCTCGGACAGGGCCTTAACTGCTGAAGCTTTCTTT